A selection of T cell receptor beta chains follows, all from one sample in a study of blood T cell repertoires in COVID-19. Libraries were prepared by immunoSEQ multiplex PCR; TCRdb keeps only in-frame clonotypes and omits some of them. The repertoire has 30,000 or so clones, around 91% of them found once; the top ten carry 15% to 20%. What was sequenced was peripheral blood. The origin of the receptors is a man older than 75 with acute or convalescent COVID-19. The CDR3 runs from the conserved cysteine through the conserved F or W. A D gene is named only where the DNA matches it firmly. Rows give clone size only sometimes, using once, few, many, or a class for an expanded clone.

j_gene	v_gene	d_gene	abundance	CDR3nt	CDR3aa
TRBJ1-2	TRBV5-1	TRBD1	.	TGCGCCAGCAGCTCGGAGTTGGGACAGGGGCCGTCGGGCTACACCTTC	CASSSELGQGPSGYTF
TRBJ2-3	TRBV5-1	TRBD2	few	TGCGCCAGCAGCTTGGGGGGAGGGAGCACAGATACGCAGTATTTT	CASSLGGGSTDTQYF
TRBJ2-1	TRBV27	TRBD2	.	TGTGCCAGCAGTTCCCCCCTGGTACTAGCGGGGGACAATGAGCAGTTCTTC	CASSSPLVLAGDNEQFF
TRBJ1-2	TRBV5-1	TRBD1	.	TGCGCCAGCAGCTCTACCCGGACAGGGAATGGCTACACCTTC	CASSSTRTGNGYTF
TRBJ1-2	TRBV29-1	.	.	TGCAGCGTTGAGGGGGGCTATGGCTACACCTTC	CSVEGGYGYTF
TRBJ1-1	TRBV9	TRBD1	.	TGTGCCAGCAGCGTAGAGGACAGGGGTACTGAAGCTTTCTTT	CASSVEDRGTEAFF
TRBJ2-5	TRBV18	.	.	TGTGCCAGCGAGGAGGGCCAAGAGACCCAGTACTTC	CASEEGQETQYF
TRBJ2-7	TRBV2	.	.	TGTGCCAGCAATGAAAGCTGGTTGGGCAACGAGCAGTACTTC	CASNESWLGNEQYF
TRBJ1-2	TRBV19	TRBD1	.	TGTGCCAGTAGTTCAGGACAGGGCGGAGTTAACTATGGCTACACCTTC	CASSSGQGGVNYGYTF
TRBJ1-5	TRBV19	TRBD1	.	TGTGCCAGTAGGGACAGGGGCCTCCGGCCCCAGCATTTT	CASRDRGLRPQHF
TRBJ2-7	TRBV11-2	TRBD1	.	TGTGCCAGCAGCCAGGACAGGGGAACGTACTACGAGCAGTACTTC	CASSQDRGTYYEQYF
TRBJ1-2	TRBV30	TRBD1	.	TGTGCCTGGAGTCCTTCGGGGGACAGCTCGATCACCTTC	CAWSPSGDSSITF